A few counts support the clone carrying this TCR beta chain. The target antigen is unknown. These data originate in a study of T-cell memory formation after mild COVID-19. In the study overall: Most TCR clusters belonged to a single donor.

TCRdb passed the 5' RACE reads through MiXCR, listing each CDR3 protein once. The profile shows roughly 250,000 distinct CDR3 sequences, around 17% of them singletons. Points from the study as a whole: Cross-reactive memory appears to have joined, as suggested by some responding clones showing up in pre-infection memory.

This CDR3 spans 15 amino acids. V lost 6 bases to trimming and J lost 4 bases, with 18 bases between them. The specimen was PBMCs or a T cell subset sorted from them (not recorded which). The receptor was isolated from a young man who had mild COVID-19 (a few samples of this study predate the infection). Cell type and time point are not known. The J gene is TRBJ1-1, the V gene TRBV12-3 or TRBV12-4; a weak D match, TRBD1 (5 bases). DNA of the CDR3: TGTGCCAGCAGACCCCTCATTGGGGCGGGCACTGAAGCTTTCTTT. This codes for CASRPLIGAGTEAFF.